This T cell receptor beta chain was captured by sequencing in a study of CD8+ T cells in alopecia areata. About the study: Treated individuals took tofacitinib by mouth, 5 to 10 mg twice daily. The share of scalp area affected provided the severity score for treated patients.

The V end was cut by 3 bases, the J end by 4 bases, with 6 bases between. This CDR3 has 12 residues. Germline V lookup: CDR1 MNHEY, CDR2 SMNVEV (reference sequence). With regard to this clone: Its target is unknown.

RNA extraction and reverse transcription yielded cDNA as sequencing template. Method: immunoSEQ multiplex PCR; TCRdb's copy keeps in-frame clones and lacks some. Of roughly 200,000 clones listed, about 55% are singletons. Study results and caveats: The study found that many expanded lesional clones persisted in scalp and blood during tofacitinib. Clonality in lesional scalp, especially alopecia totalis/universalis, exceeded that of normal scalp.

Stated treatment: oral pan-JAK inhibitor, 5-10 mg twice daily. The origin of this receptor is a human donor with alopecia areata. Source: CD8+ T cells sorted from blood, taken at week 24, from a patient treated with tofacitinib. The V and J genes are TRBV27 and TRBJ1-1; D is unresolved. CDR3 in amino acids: CASSFIGTEAFF. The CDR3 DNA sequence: TGTGCCAGCAGTTTTATTGGCACTGAAGCTTTCTTT.